This TCR beta chain was captured in a study of CD8 T cells in ankylosing spondylitis. General study findings and limits: What seemed typical of ankylosing spondylitis blood was a TCR beta motif built from roughly 8 highly homologous variants. Past research had described some motif variants in reactive arthritis synovial fluid and blood.

This CDR3 has 15 residues. Trimming cost V 1 base and J 6 bases, with 13 bases left between them. Regarding this clonotype: Its antigen is as yet unknown.

Library preparation for TCR beta used quantitative 5'-RACE with molecular barcodes. Each CDR3 protein gets one entry after TCRdb re-called the 5' RACE reads with MiXCR. This sample has around 130,000 distinct CDR3 sequences, with about 15% found just once. This rearrangement joins TRBV12-3 or TRBV12-4 to TRBJ2-1; the D call may be TRBD1 or TRBD2 (6 bases each). Sequencing input: blood, either unsorted or a sorted T cell fraction (not recorded which). The clonotype originates from a male donor with ankylosing spondylitis. CDR3 DNA: TGTGCCAGCAGTTTAGTAGGGGGGTCTCTCAATGAGCAGTTCTTC. As protein: CASSLVGGSLNEQFF.